This TCR beta chain comes out of a study of blood T cell repertoires in COVID-19. The overall study: Italy, Spain and the United States were the sources of the convalescent and acute COVID-19 samples. T cells, B-cell-depleted T cells, or PBMCs supplied cDNA or gDNA.

As processed by the authors: For nucleated cells, counts were estimated from reference gene primer amplification. Clones were sequenced by immunoSEQ multiplex PCR, and TCRdb holds only the in-frame ones, with some missing. That table supplies the V and J calls and clone size; D and trimming were determined from the DNA. The repertoire has roughly 20,000 clones, approximately 90% of them found once; the top ten carry roughly 15%. This CDR3 is built from 14 residues. Germline loops: CDR1 KGHSH, CDR2 LQKENI. V was trimmed by 7 bases and J by 1 base, leaving 13 bases between them. Sequencing was done on a sample of peripheral blood. This chain connects TRBV18 to TRBJ1-1; weak D call: TRBD1 (6 bases). This TCR was recovered from a human donor in a cohort sampled during active COVID-19. CDR3 sequence reads: CASLAGVGNTEAFF. In DNA, the CDR3 is TGTGCCAGCTTAGCAGGGGTGGGGAACACTGAAGCTTTCTTT.